This TCR beta chain is from a study of neurological immune-mediated disorders. General study points: No CDR3 amino acid sequences were shared by expanded clones across subjects, suggesting private repertoires in all groups.

By 5'RACE with 10-nucleotide random UMIs, the cDNA was made. Over 190 million TCR-beta sequences from 15-18 subjects came out of each sequencing run. TCRdb redid the calling of the 5' RACE reads with MiXCR, one entry per CDR3 protein. The table shows tens of thousands of distinct CDR3 sequences, with 20% to 25% occurring only once. The V gene lost 8 bases and the J gene lost 2 bases, with 11 bases spanning the gap. CDR3 length equals 13 residues. The germline V gene encodes CDR1 MNHNS and CDR2 SASEGT. This clonotype was picked up many times. Its antigen is not known. Time point of the sample: technical triplicate 3.

The gene calls are TRBV6-1 and TRBJ2-3; unclear D gene. The receptor's source is a man aged 55 to 70 with HTLV-1-associated myelopathy (HAM/TSP). Source material: PBMCs. The CDR3 spells CASSQEPTDTQYF. The CDR3 coding sequence is TGTGCCAGCTCCCAGGAGCCCACAGATACGCAGTATTTT.